Shown below are 27 T cell receptor beta chains from a single sample sequenced in a study of blood T cell repertoires in COVID-19. The data were produced by immunoSEQ multiplex PCR, yet TCRdb's version contains in-frame clones alone and is incomplete. Of more than 200,000 clones in the sample, around 88% were seen once. The sequencing sample was made of peripheral blood. All receptors come from an elderly man with acute or convalescent COVID-19.

The rearrangement links TRBV3-1 (or the pseudogene TRBV3-2) to TRBJ2-7; 7 bases fit TRBD2. The CDR3 covers 14 residues. Germline CDR1 reads LGHDT; CDR2 reads YNNKEL (reference sequence). Trimming took 4 bases from V and 3 from J; bases not matched to a gene: 6. As DNA, the CDR3 is TGTGCCAGCAGCCGGGGTCCGGGGGGCTACGAGCAGTACTTC. It is translated as CASSRGPGGYEQYF.

The V call is TRBV28, the J call TRBJ2-1, with 10 bases lining up with TRBD2. The CDR3 has 15 amino acids. Germline V gene sequence: CDR1 MDHEN, CDR2 SYDVKM. J lost 8 bases, V lost 3 bases, and 7 bases had no gene match. The CDR3 region is CASSLLAGAHHEQFF. CDR3 sequence (DNA): TGTGCCAGCAGTTTGCTAGCGGGGGCCCACCATGAGCAGTTCTTC.

The DNA for the CDR3 is TGTGCCAGCAGCGTAAATGCGGGTGATTCACCCCTCCACTTT. Translating it yields CASSVNAGDSPLHF. The rearrangement joins TRBV9 to TRBJ1-6, with no clear D. The CDR3 runs to 14 residues. V was clipped by 1 base and J by 8 bases, with 10 bases between them. In germline, CDR1 is SGDLS, CDR2 YYNGEE. Looking up the rest from reference TRBV9 and TRBJ1-6 gives the full variable domain: DSGVTQTPKHLITATGQRVTLRCSPRSGDLSVYWYQQSLDQGLQFLIQYYNGEERAKGNILERFSAQQFPDLHSELNLSSLELGDSALYFCASSVNAGDSPLHFGNGTRLTVT.

This chain links TRBV9 with TRBJ2-3; 9 bases agree with TRBD2. V was pared by 4 bases and J by 4 bases, with 7 bases of the junction left unmatched. Germline values: CDR1 SGDLS, CDR2 YYNGEE. The CDR3 is 15 amino acids. CDR3 in amino acids: CASSPAGGLADTQYF. The CDR3 DNA follows: TGTGCCAGCAGCCCTGCGGGGGGGCTGGCAGATACGCAGTATTTT.

V is TRBV28 and J is TRBJ2-7; 7 bases agree with TRBD2. The CDR3 runs to 15 residues. Germline values: CDR1 MDHEN, CDR2 SYDVKM. The J segment lost 0 bases and the V segment lost 5 bases, leaving 7 bases of the junction unmatched. CDR3: CASSLSGGGSYEQYF. CDR3 bases: TGTGCCAGCAGTCTTTCGGGGGGAGGCTCCTACGAGCAGTACTTC.

The chain recombines TRBV7-9 with TRBJ2-1; 8 positions agree with TRBD2. CDR1 SEHNR and CDR2 FQNEAQ come from the germline V gene (reference sequence). The J segment lost 7 bases and the V segment lost 4 bases, leaving 3 bases of the junction unmatched. The CDR3 loop spans 13 amino acids. CDR3 in amino acids: CASSSGGRNEQFF. CDR3 in DNA: TGTGCCAGCAGCTCGGGGGGGCGGAATGAGCAGTTCTTC.

The chain employs TRBV5-1 and TRBJ2-5; 16 bases line up with TRBD2. Trimming at V came to 4 bases and at J to 5 bases, leaving 11 bases not matched to a gene. The length of the CDR3 is 18 residues. Germline-derived CDR1 and CDR2 are SGHRS and YFSETQ. The chain's CDR3 is CASSLPGLAGGRRETQYF. In DNA form, the CDR3 reads TGCGCCAGCAGCCTTCCGGGACTAGCGGGGGGGCGACGGGAGACCCAGTACTTC.

The chain has TRBV27 and TRBJ1-1; 9 bases align to TRBD1. Germline V CDR1 and CDR2: MNHEY, SMNVEV (reference sequence). V trimming: 5 bases; J trimming: 4 bases; junction bases outside the gene matches: 8. CDR3 length: 15 residues. CDR3 nucleotides: TGTGCCAGCAGTATCACAGGGGGCGCTGCCACTGAAGCTTTCTTT. As protein: CASSITGGAATEAFF.

J is TRBJ1-5 and V is TRBV6-5; a possible D gene is TRBD1 (5 bases). V shed 6 bases and J shed 3 bases, with 9 bases lying between them. This CDR3 region has 13 residues. The germline V gene encodes CDR1 MNHEY and CDR2 SVGAGI. The CDR3 sequence is CASRLTANQPQHF. The CDR3 nucleotides read TGTGCCAGCAGATTGACAGCCAATCAGCCCCAGCATTTT.

The chain recombines TRBV7-9 with TRBJ2-5, with TRBD1 matching 10 bases. Trimming removed 6 bases from V and 3 bases from J; junction bases left unmatched: 7. Germline V lookup: CDR1 SEHNR, CDR2 FQNEAQ (reference sequence). This CDR3 has 15 amino acids. The CDR3 sequence: CASRHTGTGEETQYF. In DNA, the CDR3 is TGTGCCAGCAGACATACCGGGACAGGGGAAGAGACCCAGTACTTC. Looking up the rest from reference TRBV7-9 and TRBJ2-5 gives the full variable domain: DTGVSQNPRHKITKRGQNVTFRCDPISEHNRLYWYRQTLGQGPEFLTYFQNEAQLEKSRLLSDRFSAERPKGSFSTLEIQRTEQGDSAMYLCASRHTGTGEETQYFGPGTRLLVL.

The rearrangement joins TRBV7-3 to TRBJ2-1, with D tentatively TRBD2 (7 bases). Per the germline V gene, CDR1 is SGHTA and CDR2 is FQGTGA. Trimming stripped 2 bases from V and 1 base from J, with 9 bases between. The CDR3 contains 15 residues. The CDR3 protein is CASSLGGASYNEQFF. DNA for the CDR3: TGTGCCAGCAGCTTAGGGGGGGCGTCCTACAATGAGCAGTTCTTC.

This clone was observed a few times. The J gene is TRBJ1-1, the V gene TRBV5-1; 9 bases are shared with TRBD1. Losses at the gene ends were 4 bases for V and 0 bases for J; bases not matched to a gene: 4. CDR1 SGHRS and CDR2 YFSETQ come from the germline V gene. The CDR3 consists of 15 residues. The CDR3 region is CASSRTGEVNTEAFF. DNA for the CDR3: TGCGCCAGCAGCAGGACAGGGGAGGTGAACACTGAAGCTTTCTTT. Full variable domain (remainder filled in from reference TRBV5-1 and TRBJ1-1): KAGVTQTPRYLIKTRGQQVTLSCSPISGHRSVSWYQQTPGQGLQFLFEYFSETQRNKGNFPGRFSGRQFSNSRSEMNVSTLELGDSALYLCASSRTGEVNTEAFFGQGTRLTVV.

This clone was recorded once. The rearrangement uses TRBV12-3 or TRBV12-4 and TRBJ1-2, with D possibly TRBD1 on 6 matching bases. The germline V and J ends were trimmed by 4 bases and 6 bases, with 12 bases remaining between them. This CDR3 has 13 amino acids. CDR3 sequence reads: CASSSTGRDGYTF. The CDR3 nucleotides read TGTGCCAGCAGTTCGACAGGACGGGATGGCTACACCTTC.

The chain's CDR3 is CATTDRESYNEQFF. Written as DNA, the CDR3 is TGTGCCACCACGGACAGGGAATCCTACAATGAGCAGTTCTTC. V is TRBV15 and J is TRBJ2-1; 8 bases are shared with TRBD1. Germline values: CDR1 LNHNV, CDR2 YYDKDF (reference sequence). The CDR3 totals 14 residues. Germline trimming cut 7 bases from V and 1 base from J; bases unmatched to any gene: 3. Combining the CDR3 with reference TRBV15 and TRBJ2-1 gives the whole variable domain DAMVIQNPRYQVTQFGKPVTLSCSQTLNHNVMYWYQQKSSQAPKLLFHYYDKDFNNEADTPDNFQSRRPNTSFCFLDIRSPGLGDTAMYLCATTDRESYNEQFFGPGTRLTVL.

The V and J genes are TRBV19 and TRBJ1-1, with D possibly being TRBD1 (6 bases). Germline V gene sequence: CDR1 LNHDA, CDR2 SQIVND (reference sequence). CDR3 length: 14 amino acids. V lost 5 bases and J 2 bases, leaving 12 bases between the germline ends. The CDR3 sequence: CASSDRQENTEAFF. DNA for the CDR3: TGTGCCAGTAGTGATAGACAGGAAAACACTGAAGCTTTCTTT.

The table lists this clone with a few counts. J is TRBJ2-7 and V is TRBV7-9, with TRBD1 identical over 8 bases. Germline V gives CDR1 SEHNR, CDR2 FQNEAQ (reference sequence). The CDR3 spans 13 residues. V shed 5 bases and J 7 bases; nucleotides not matched to a gene: 7. CDR3 loop: CASSLGQAWEQYF. The CDR3 bases are TGTGCCAGCAGCCTGGGACAGGCATGGGAGCAGTACTTC.

This clone came up once. The chain carries TRBV6-5 and TRBJ2-7, with 9 bases fitting TRBD1. CDR1 is MNHEY and CDR2 is SVGAGI in the germline V gene. This CDR3 is 15 amino acids long. The J segment lost 7 bases and the V segment lost 5 bases, leaving 12 bases of the junction unmatched. CDR3 residues: CASSTGRDRVGEQYF. The CDR3 DNA reads as TGTGCCAGCAGTACCGGCCGGGACAGGGTAGGGGAGCAGTACTTC.

This rearrangement joins TRBV6-5 to TRBJ2-7; 7 positions match TRBD2. The trim removed 4 bases at V and 5 bases at J, leaving 14 bases unmatched. From germline, CDR1 is MNHEY and CDR2 SVGAGI. The CDR3 runs 16 residues. CDR3 nucleotides: TGTGCCAGCAGTTCAAGGGTCGTGACTAGCAGGGACGAGCAGTACTTC. Translation: CASSSRVVTSRDEQYF.

The chain combines TRBV18 with TRBJ1-2; TRBD1 matches 11 bases. V was pared by 3 bases and J by 3 bases, with 3 bases of the junction left unmatched. This CDR3 has 15 residues. CDR1 is KGHSH and CDR2 is LQKENI in the germline V gene. CDR3: CASSPGTGGDYGYTF. The CDR3 region has the DNA TGTGCCAGCTCACCCGGGACAGGGGGGGACTATGGCTACACCTTC. Based on the CDR3 plus reference TRBV18 and TRBJ1-2, the full variable domain is NAGVMQNPRHLVRRRGQEARLRCSPMKGHSHVYWYRQLPEEGLKFMVYLQKENIIDESGMPKERFSAEFPKEGPSILRIQQVVRGDSAAYFCASSPGTGGDYGYTFGSGTRLTVV.

CDR3 nucleotides: TGTGCCAGCAGCGGGGGAGAGGGGGCGCATGAGCAGTTCTTC. It encodes CASSGGEGAHEQFF. V and J are TRBV7-6 and TRBJ2-1, with 7 bases fitting TRBD1. CDR1 SGHVS and CDR2 FNYEAQ come from the germline V gene. The CDR3 runs to 14 residues. After removal of 5 bases from V and 8 bases from J, the junction contained 9 bases not matched to a gene. Filled out from reference TRBV7-6 and TRBJ2-1, the complete variable domain reads GAGVSQSPRYKVTKRGQDVALRCDPISGHVSLYWYRQALGQGPEFLTYFNYEAQQDKSGLPNDRFSAERPEGSISTLTIQRTEQRDSAMYRCASSGGEGAHEQFFGPGTRLTVL.

The DNA of the CDR3 is TGTGCCAGCAGCTTGGGGGGTAGCGGGAGAGAAGAGACCCAGTACTTC. Amino acid sequence: CASSLGGSGREETQYF. The chain has TRBV7-3 and TRBJ2-5, with 9 bases fitting TRBD2. With 3 bases clipped from V and 3 bases from J, the junction kept 8 bases outside the gene matches. CDR1 SGHTA and CDR2 FQGTGA come from the germline V gene. This CDR3 region has 16 residues.

The chain recombines TRBV6-5 with TRBJ1-1, with D tentatively TRBD1 (5 bases). CDR3 size: 14 residues. Between the trimmed V and J ends, which lost 5 bases and 2 bases, there was a span of 12 bases. The V gene's germline CDR1 is MNHEY and CDR2 SVGAGI. CDR3 amino acids: CASSPTDINTEAFF. The CDR3 bases are TGTGCCAGCAGTCCCACGGACATAAACACTGAAGCTTTCTTT.

This chain joins TRBV19 and TRBJ2-7; 10 nucleotides match TRBD1. The germline V gene has CDR1 LNHDA and CDR2 SQIVND (reference sequence). The junction had 5 bases not matched to a gene; V was cut back by 1 base and J by 5 bases. CDR3 length: 15 residues. In nucleotides, the CDR3 is TGTGCCAGTAGTATAGCGGGGACAGGGGATAACGAGCAGTACTTC. It yields the protein CASSIAGTGDNEQYF.

The CDR3: CASSPRGLNTEAFF. DNA for the CDR3: TGTGCCAGCAGCCCGCGGGGCCTGAACACTGAAGCTTTCTTT. The chain couples TRBV9 to TRBJ1-1; D might be TRBD1 (5 bases). Germline V gene sequence: CDR1 SGDLS, CDR2 YYNGEE. Trimming shortened V by 4 bases and J by 0 bases, and 10 bases separated the two germline ends. CDR3 length: 14 residues.

The rearrangement joins TRBV5-1 to TRBJ1-1; TRBD1 matches at 8 bases. Germline V gives CDR1 SGHRS, CDR2 YFSETQ. The CDR3 has 15 amino acids. Trimming cost V 4 bases and J 1 base; bases outside gene matches: 6. CDR3 sequence (DNA): TGCGCCAGCAGCCAAGGACAGGGCGGGAACACTGAAGCTTTCTTT. This gives the protein CASSQGQGGNTEAFF.

The V call is TRBV7-9, the J call TRBJ2-1, with 12 bases lining up with TRBD2. The germline V gene encodes CDR1 SEHNR and CDR2 FQNEAQ (reference sequence). CDR3 size: 15 residues. Trimming took 4 bases from V and 12 from J; bases not matched to a gene: 10. Here the CDR3 reads CASSYSPASGRGQFF. CDR3 in DNA: TGTGCCAGCAGCTATTCGCCGGCTAGCGGGAGGGGGCAGTTCTTC.

The V gene is TRBV7-9, the J gene TRBJ2-7; D possibly corresponds to TRBD2 (7 bases). The CDR3 spans 16 residues. Germline CDR1 reads SEHNR; CDR2 reads FQNEAQ (reference sequence). Trimming cost V 0 bases and J 2 bases, with 14 bases left between them. The CDR3 DNA reads as TGTGCCAGCAGCTTAGCTCGGGGGGCGGGGACCTACGAGCAGTACTTC. This codes for CASSLARGAGTYEQYF.